This TCR beta chain is drawn from a study of regulatory and conventional T cells in RAG deficiency. Clones were read by immunoSEQ multiplex PCR, and TCRdb kept only the in-frame ones, dropping some. The sample consists of roughly 30,000 clones, 75% to 95% of them appearing once. Germline V gene data show CDR1 as MDHEN and CDR2 as SYDVKM. The CDR3 spans 16 residues. The V and J ends lost 5 bases and 0 bases respectively, with 14 bases between them. Concerning this clone: Its antigen is not known.

Regulatory T cells were sorted from blood as CD4+ CD25-high CD127-low cells. The study, taken as a whole, reports: Patient subsets had shorter CDR3s; Omenn Treg-Tconv overlap exceeded 75%.

These records were also assigned to another study, of regulatory T cells. This second study says: The PCR used 52 TRBV and 13 TRBJ primers.

This TCR came from a human donor in good health. V and J are TRBV28 and TRBJ1-5; the D is unclear. Sequencing was performed on Tregs sorted from blood. The CDR3 here is CASSPRFTISNQPQHF. In nucleotides, the CDR3 is TGTGCCAGCAGTCCTCGATTCACGATTAGCAATCAGCCCCAGCATTTT.